This is a list of T cell receptor beta chains from one sample in a study of lymphopenia after photon versus proton radiotherapy. TCRdb keeps only in-frame clones here, not all; method: immunoSEQ multiplex PCR. The sample includes some 170,000 clones, about 88% seen only once; the top ten take less than 6%. Sequenced material: peripheral blood, taken from a patient treated with photon-based radiotherapy. These receptors were taken from a man aged 50-60 years with gastric cancer. The CDR3 runs from the conserved cysteine through the conserved F or W. Each record gives: V gene, J gene, CDR3 length, CDR3 protein.

TRBV6-5	TRBJ2-5	14	CASSYLAAGETQYF
TRBV7-2	TRBJ2-5	13	CASSFFLQETQYF
TRBV7-3	TRBJ2-3	13	CASSLNEADTQYF
TRBV7-9	TRBJ2-3	12	CASSASTDTQYF
TRBV7-9	TRBJ1-1	13	CASSFPAGTEAFF
TRBV6-5	TRBJ1-2	14	CASREAAMDYGYTF
TRBV7-2	TRBJ1-2	16	CASRTGTGGLPGGYTF
TRBV5-1	TRBJ2-2	14	CASSFRGNTGELFF
TRBV28	TRBJ2-7	15	CASSLSSGRVNEQYF
TRBV6-5	TRBJ1-2	15	CASRTPGQNNYGYTF
TRBV28	TRBJ2-1	16	CASSLLRTSGYNEQFF
TRBV5-1	TRBJ2-1	17	CASSRGTSGREYNEQFF
TRBV7-3	TRBJ2-7	13	CASSPPFLYEQYF
TRBV27	TRBJ1-5	14	CASSADRGGQPQHF
TRBV10-3	TRBJ2-1	11	CAIMRDNEQFF
TRBV14	TRBJ2-5	17	CASSQASSGRFQETQYF
TRBV9	TRBJ2-3	15	CASSVGLGSTDTQYF
TRBV18	TRBJ1-1	16	CASSLRQGSLNTEAFF
TRBV18	TRBJ2-1	15	CASSPRLAGYNEQFF
TRBV28	TRBJ2-5	15	CASSGDRGRGETQYF